These 3 T cell receptor beta chains were all obtained from the same sample, sequenced in a study of blood T cell repertoires in COVID-19. Some clones are missing from TCRdb's copy, which holds only in-frame ones; the method was immunoSEQ multiplex PCR. The repertoire holds tens of thousands of clones, with about 81% as singletons. Sample: peripheral blood. The source is a human donor in a cohort sampled during active COVID-19.

Only one count was recorded for this clone. This chain uses TRBV19 with TRBJ2-5, with 7 positions matching TRBD2. The germline V gene has CDR1 LNHDA and CDR2 SQIVND (reference sequence). This CDR3 comprises 13 residues. Trimming removed 6 bases from V and 5 bases from J; junction bases left unmatched: 6. CDR3 sequence: CASRSGGRETQYF. CDR3 nucleotides: TGTGCCAGTAGATCGGGGGGACGGGAGACCCAGTACTTC. Combining the CDR3 with reference TRBV19 and TRBJ2-5 gives the whole variable domain DGGITQSPKYLFRKEGQNVTLSCEQNLNHDAMYWYRQDPGQGLRLIYYSQIVNDFQKGDIAEGYSVSREKKESFPLTVTSAQKNPTAFYLCASRSGGRETQYFGPGTRLLVL.

The chain couples TRBV4-3 to TRBJ2-7; TRBD2 matches 8 bases. Per the germline V gene, CDR1 is LGHNA and CDR2 is YSLEER. The CDR3 length is 15 residues. J was trimmed by 1 base and V by 1 base; bases with no gene match: 3. Here the CDR3 reads CASSQVGGASYEQYF. The DNA for the CDR3 is TGCGCCAGCAGCCAAGTCGGGGGGGCTTCCTACGAGCAGTACTTC.

The CDR3 sequence: CASSFAAPYEQYF. CDR3 DNA sequence: TGTGCCAGCAGTTTCGCGGCCCCCTACGAGCAGTACTTC. The chain carries TRBV12-3 or TRBV12-4 and TRBJ2-7, with unresolved D. The germline V and J ends were trimmed by 3 bases and 2 bases, with 8 bases remaining between them. The length of the CDR3 is 13 residues.